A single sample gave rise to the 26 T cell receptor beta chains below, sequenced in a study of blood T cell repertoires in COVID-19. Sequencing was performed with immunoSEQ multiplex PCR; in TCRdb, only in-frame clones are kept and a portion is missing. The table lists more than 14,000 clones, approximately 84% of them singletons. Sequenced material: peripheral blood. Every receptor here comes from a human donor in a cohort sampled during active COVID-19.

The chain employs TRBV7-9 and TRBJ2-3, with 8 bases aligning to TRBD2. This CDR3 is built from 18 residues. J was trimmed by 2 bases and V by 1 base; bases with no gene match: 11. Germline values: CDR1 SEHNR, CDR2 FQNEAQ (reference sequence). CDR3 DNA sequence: TGTGCCAGCAGCTTAGGGATGACGGCTAGCGGGTACACAGATACGCAGTATTTT. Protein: CASSLGMTASGYTDTQYF.

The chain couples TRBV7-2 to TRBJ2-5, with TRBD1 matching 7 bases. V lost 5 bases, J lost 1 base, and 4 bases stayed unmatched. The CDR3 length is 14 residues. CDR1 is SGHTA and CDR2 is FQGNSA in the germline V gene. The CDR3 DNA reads TGTGCCAGCAGCCGCAACAGGGGCCAAGAGACCCAGTACTTC. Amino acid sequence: CASSRNRGQETQYF.

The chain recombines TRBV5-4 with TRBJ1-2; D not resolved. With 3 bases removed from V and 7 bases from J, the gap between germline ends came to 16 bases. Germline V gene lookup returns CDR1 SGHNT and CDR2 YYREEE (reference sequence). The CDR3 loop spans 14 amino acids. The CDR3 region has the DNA TGTGCCAGCAGCTCCCCGCCGGTGGTATTTGGCTACACCTTC. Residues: CASSSPPVVFGYTF.

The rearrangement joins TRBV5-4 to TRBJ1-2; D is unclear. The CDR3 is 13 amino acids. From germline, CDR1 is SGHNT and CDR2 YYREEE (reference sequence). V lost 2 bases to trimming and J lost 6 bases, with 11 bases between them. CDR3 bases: TGTGCCAGCAGCTTCTTCCGCGCGGATGGCTACACCTTC. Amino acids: CASSFFRADGYTF.

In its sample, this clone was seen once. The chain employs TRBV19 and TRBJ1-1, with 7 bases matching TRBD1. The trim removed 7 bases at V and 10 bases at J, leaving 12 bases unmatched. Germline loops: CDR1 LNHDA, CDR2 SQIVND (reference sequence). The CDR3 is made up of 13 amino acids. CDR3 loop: CASTSGGLSGAFF. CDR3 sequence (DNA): TGTGCCAGTACCTCAGGGGGTCTTTCTGGAGCTTTCTTT.

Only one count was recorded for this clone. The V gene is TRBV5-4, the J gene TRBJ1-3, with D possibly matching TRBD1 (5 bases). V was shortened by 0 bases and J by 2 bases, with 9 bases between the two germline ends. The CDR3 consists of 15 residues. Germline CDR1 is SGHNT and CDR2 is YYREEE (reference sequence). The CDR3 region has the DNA TGTGCCAGCAGCTTGGAAGGGACTCCTGGAAACACCATATATTTT. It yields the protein CASSLEGTPGNTIYF. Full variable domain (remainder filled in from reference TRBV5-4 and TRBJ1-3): ETGVTQSPTHLIKTRGQQVTLRCSSQSGHNTVSWYQQALGQGPQFIFQYYREEENGRGNFPPRFSGLQFPNYSSELNVNALELDDSALYLCASSLEGTPGNTIYFGEGSWLTVV.

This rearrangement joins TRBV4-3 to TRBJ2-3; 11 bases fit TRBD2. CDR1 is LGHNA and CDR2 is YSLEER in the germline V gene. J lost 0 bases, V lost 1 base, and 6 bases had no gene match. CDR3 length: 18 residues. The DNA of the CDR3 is TGCGCCAGCAGCCAAGGAACTAGCGGGGGCCTTAGCACAGATACGCAGTATTTT. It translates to CASSQGTSGGLSTDTQYF.

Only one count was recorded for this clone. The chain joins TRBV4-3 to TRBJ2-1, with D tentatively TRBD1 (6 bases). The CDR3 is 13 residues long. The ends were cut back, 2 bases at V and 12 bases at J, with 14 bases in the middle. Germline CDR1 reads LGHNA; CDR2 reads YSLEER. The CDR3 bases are TGCGCCAGCAGCCAAAGCAGGGGTCGGGGGCAGTTCTTC. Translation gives CASSQSRGRGQFF.

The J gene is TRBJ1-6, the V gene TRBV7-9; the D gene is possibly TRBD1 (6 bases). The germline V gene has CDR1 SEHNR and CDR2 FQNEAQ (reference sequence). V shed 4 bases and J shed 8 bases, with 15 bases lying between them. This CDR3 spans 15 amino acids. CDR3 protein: CASSSTGAGDSPLHF. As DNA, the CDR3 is TGTGCCAGCAGCTCAACCGGGGCAGGGGATTCACCCCTCCACTTT.

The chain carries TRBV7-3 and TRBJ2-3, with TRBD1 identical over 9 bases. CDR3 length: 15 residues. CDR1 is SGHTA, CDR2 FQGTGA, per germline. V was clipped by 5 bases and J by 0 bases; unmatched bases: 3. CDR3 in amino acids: CASSPGQGSTDTQYF. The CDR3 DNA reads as TGTGCCAGCAGCCCCGGACAGGGGAGCACAGATACGCAGTATTTT.

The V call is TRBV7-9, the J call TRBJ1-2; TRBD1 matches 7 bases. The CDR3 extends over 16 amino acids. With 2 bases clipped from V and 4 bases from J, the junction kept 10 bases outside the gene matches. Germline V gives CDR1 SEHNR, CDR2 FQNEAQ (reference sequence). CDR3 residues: CASSLRGQAPSYGYTF. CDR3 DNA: TGTGCCAGCAGCTTAAGGGGGCAGGCGCCTAGCTATGGCTACACCTTC.

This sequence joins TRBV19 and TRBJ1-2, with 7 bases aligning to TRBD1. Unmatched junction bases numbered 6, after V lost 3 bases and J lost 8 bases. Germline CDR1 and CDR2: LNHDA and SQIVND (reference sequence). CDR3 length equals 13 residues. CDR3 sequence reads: CASSIGTVPGYTF. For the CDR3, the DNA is TGTGCCAGTAGTATTGGGACAGTCCCAGGCTACACCTTC.

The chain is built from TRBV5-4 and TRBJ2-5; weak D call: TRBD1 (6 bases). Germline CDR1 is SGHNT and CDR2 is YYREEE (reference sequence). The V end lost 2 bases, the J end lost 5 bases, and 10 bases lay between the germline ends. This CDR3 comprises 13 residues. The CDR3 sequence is CASSFRGGETQYF. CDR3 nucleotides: TGTGCCAGCAGCTTCAGGGGCGGTGAGACCCAGTACTTC.

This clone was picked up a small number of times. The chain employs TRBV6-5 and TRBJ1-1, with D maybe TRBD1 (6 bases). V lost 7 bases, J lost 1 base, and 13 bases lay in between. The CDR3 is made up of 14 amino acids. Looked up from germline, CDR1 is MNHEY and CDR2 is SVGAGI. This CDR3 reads CASTYRRGNTEAFF. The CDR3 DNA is TGTGCCAGCACCTACCGCAGGGGGAACACTGAAGCTTTCTTT.

This CDR3 reads CASSWTGDFYGYTF. The CDR3 DNA reads as TGCGCCAGCAGCTGGACAGGGGATTTCTATGGCTACACCTTC. The V and J genes are TRBV5-1 and TRBJ1-2; 9 nucleotides align to TRBD1. This CDR3 is 14 amino acids long. V lost 3 bases and J lost 4; bases outside the gene matches: 4. The germline gives CDR1 SGHRS, CDR2 YFSETQ.

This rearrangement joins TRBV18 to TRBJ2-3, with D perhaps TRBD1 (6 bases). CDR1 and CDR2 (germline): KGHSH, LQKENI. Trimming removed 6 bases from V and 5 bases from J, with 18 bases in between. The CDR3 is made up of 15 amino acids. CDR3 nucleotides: TGTGCCAGCTCCCGTTATACAGGGCTTGGAGATACGCAGTATTTT. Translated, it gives CASSRYTGLGDTQYF.

This CDR3 is CASSLASPGQGARGTGELFF. Here the CDR3 DNA reads TGTGCCAGCAGCTTAGCGAGTCCGGGACAGGGGGCACGGGGCACCGGGGAGCTGTTTTTT. This chain joins TRBV7-6 and TRBJ2-2, with TRBD1 matching 12 bases. V trimming: 0 bases; J trimming: 4 bases; junction bases outside the gene matches: 12. The CDR3 loop spans 20 amino acids. Germline-derived CDR1 and CDR2 are SGHVS and FNYEAQ.

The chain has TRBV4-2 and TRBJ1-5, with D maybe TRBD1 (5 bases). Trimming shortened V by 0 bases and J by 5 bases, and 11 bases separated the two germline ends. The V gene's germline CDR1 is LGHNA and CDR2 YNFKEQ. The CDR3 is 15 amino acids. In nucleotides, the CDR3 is TGTGCCAGCAGCCAAGACCATCAGGGCTATCAGCCCCAGCATTTT. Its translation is CASSQDHQGYQPQHF.

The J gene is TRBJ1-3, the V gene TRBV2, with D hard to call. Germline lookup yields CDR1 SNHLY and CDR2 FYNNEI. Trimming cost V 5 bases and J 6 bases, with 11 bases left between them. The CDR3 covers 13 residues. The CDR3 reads CASSFITENTIYF. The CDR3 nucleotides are TGTGCCAGCAGTTTTATTACTGAAAACACCATATATTTT. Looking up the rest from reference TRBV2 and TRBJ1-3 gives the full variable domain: EPEVTQTPSHQVTQMGQEVILRCVPISNHLYFYWYRQILGQKVEFLVSFYNNEISEKSEIFDDQFSVERPDGSNFTLKIRSTKLEDSAMYFCASSFITENTIYFGEGSWLTVV.

CDR3 DNA sequence: TGTGCCACCAGCAGAGCCAGGGTCGACTATGGCTACACCTTC. This translates into CATSRARVDYGYTF. The genes are TRBV15 and TRBJ1-2; TRBD1 is a possible D gene (5 bases). Germline V lookup: CDR1 LNHNV, CDR2 YYDKDF (reference sequence). Trimming removed 1 base at V and 3 bases at J, with 9 bases between. The CDR3 length is 14 residues.

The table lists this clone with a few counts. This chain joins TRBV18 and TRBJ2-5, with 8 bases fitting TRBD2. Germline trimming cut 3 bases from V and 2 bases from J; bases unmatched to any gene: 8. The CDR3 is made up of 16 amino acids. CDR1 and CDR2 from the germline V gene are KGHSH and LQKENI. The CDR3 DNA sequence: TGTGCCAGCTCACCTAAGCGGAGCGGGGGACAAGAGACCCAGTACTTC. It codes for CASSPKRSGGQETQYF.

This CDR3 reads CASSVWTGNTEAFF. The CDR3 coding sequence is TGTGCCAGCAGCGTATGGACAGGGAACACTGAAGCTTTCTTT. The chain links TRBV7-2 to TRBJ1-1; TRBD1 matches 7 bases. The CDR3 has 14 residues. Germline V lookup: CDR1 SGHTA, CDR2 FQGNSA. The trim removed 5 bases at V and 1 base at J, leaving 4 bases unmatched.

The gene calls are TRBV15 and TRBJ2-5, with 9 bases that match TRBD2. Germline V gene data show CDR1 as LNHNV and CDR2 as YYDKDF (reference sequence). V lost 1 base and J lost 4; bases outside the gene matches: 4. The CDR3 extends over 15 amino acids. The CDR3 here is CATSRGAGGPETQYF. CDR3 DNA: TGTGCCACCAGCAGAGGGGCGGGGGGGCCAGAGACCCAGTACTTC. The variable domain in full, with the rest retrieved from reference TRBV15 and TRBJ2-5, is DAMVIQNPRYQVTQFGKPVTLSCSQTLNHNVMYWYQQKSSQAPKLLFHYYDKDFNNEADTPDNFQSRRPNTSFCFLDIRSPGLGDTAMYLCATSRGAGGPETQYFGPGTRLLVL.

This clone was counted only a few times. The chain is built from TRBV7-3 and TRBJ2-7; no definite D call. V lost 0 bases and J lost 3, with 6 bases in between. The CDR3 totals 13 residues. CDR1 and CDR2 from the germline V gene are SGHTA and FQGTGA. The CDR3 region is CASSLTASYEQYF. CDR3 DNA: TGTGCCAGCAGCTTAACAGCTAGCTACGAGCAGTACTTC.

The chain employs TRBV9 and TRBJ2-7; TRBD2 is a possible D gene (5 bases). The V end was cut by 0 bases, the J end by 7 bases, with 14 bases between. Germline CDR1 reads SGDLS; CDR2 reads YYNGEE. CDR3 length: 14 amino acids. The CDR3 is CASSVDPKEEEQYF. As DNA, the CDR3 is TGTGCCAGCAGCGTAGATCCTAAGGAGGAAGAGCAGTACTTC.

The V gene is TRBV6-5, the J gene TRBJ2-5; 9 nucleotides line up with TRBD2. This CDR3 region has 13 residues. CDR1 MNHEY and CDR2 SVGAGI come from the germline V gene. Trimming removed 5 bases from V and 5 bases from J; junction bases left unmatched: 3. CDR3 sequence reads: CASSRAGGETQYF. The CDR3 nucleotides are TGTGCCAGCAGTAGGGCGGGGGGGGAGACCCAGTACTTC.